This T cell receptor (beta chain) was captured by sequencing in a study of human T cells and chemical hapten exposure. Regarding time point: pre-sensitization, week 0. Noted treatment: therapeutic diphenylcyclopropenone sensitization with weekly scalp DPC. Total RNA was extracted from unfractionated whole blood. This clonotype showed up many times. Trimming took off 3 bases at V and 1 base at J, with 13 bases between the two ends. CDR3 length equals 16 residues. Per the germline V gene, CDR1 is LGHNA and CDR2 is YSLEER. TCRdb reprocessed the RACE reads with MiXCR, giving one entry per CDR3 protein. The sample records around 330,000 distinct CDR3 sequences, around 5% being singletons.

The V gene is TRBV4-3, the J gene TRBJ1-3, with a tentative D call TRBD1 (6 bases). Source: whole blood, taken in connection with sensitization to the hapten diphenylcyclopropenone (DPC). This clonotype was obtained from a young woman with alopecia areata. Some clones in this sample may be carry-over from other donors' samples. For the CDR3, the DNA is TGCGCCAGCAGCCACTTAGTGGGGACATCTGGAAACACCATATATTTT. Translating it yields CASSHLVGTSGNTIYF.